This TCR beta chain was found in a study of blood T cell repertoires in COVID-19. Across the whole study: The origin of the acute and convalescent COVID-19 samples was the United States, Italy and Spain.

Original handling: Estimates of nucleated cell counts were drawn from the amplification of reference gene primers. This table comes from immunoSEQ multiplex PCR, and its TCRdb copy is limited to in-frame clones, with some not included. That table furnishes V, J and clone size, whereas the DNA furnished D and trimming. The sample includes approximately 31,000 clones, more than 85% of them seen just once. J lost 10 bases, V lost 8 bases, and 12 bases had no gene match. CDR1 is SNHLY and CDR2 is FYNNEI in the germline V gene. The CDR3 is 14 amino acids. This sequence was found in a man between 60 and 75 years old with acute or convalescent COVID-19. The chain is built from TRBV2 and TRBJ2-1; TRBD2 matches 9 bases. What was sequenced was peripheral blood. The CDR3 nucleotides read TGTGCCAGCGGCCTTGGACTAGCGATTGAAGAGCAGTTCTTC. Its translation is CASGLGLAIEEQFF. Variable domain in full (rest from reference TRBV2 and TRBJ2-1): EPEVTQTPSHQVTQMGQEVILRCVPISNHLYFYWYRQILGQKVEFLVSFYNNEISEKSEIFDDQFSVERPDGSNFTLKIRSTKLEDSAMYFCASGLGLAIEEQFFGPGTRLTVL.